One and the same sample provided the 9 T cell receptor beta chains below, sequenced in a study of control samples from healthy donors and cancer patients. Sequencing used immunoSEQ multiplex PCR; TCRdb keeps in-frame clones, though not all of them. The sample comprises 150,000 to 200,000 clones, more than 90% of which are singletons, and just over 1.4% rests with the top ten. The sample comprised blood. Receptors originate from a man aged 25-45 years in good health.

This chain uses TRBV4-1 with TRBJ2-7, with 12 positions matching TRBD1. V was pared by 1 base and J by 7 bases, with 5 bases of the junction left unmatched. CDR1 and CDR2 (germline): MGHRA, YSYEKL. The CDR3 spans 15 residues. CDR3 DNA sequence: TGCGCCAGCAGCCAAGTGGGACAGGGGGCGCTTGAGCAGTACTTC. The encoded protein is CASSQVGQGALEQYF.

This rearrangement joins TRBV10-1 to TRBJ2-1, with D perhaps matching TRBD1 (6 bases). Trimming left V 2 bases short and J 5 bases short, with 13 bases between. Looked up from germline, CDR1 is WNHNN and CDR2 is SYGVQD (reference sequence). There are 15 residues in the CDR3. This CDR3 is CASSEGLAGDNEQFF. Written as DNA, the CDR3 is TGCGCCAGCAGTGAGGGGCTAGCAGGGGACAATGAGCAGTTCTTC.

The J gene is TRBJ2-7, the V gene TRBV7-9; D uncertain. This CDR3 is built from 14 residues. CDR1 and CDR2 from the germline V gene are SEHNR and FQNEAQ (reference sequence). V shed 5 bases and J shed 2 bases, with 13 bases lying between them. In DNA, the CDR3 is TGTGCCAGCAGCCCCCCGCGACCCCCCTACGAGCAGTACTTC. This encodes CASSPPRPPYEQYF.

The V and J genes are TRBV10-2 and TRBJ2-4; TRBD1 might be the D (5 bases). Germline CDR1 reads WSHSY; CDR2 reads SAAADI. The CDR3 loop spans 15 amino acids. Trimming took 0 bases from V and 3 from J, leaving 9 bases between them. Written as DNA, the CDR3 is TGCGCCAGCAGTGAGTCAAGGGGTATCAAAAACATTCAGTACTTC. It yields the protein CASSESRGIKNIQYF.

The chain employs TRBV7-9 and TRBJ2-7; TRBD2 agrees at 11 bases. The V segment lost 5 bases and the J segment 3 bases; nucleotides outside the gene matches: 3. CDR1 is SEHNR, CDR2 FQNEAQ, per germline (reference sequence). This CDR3 region has 14 residues. As DNA, the CDR3 is TGTGCCAGCAGCGCGGGACTAGCGGACTACGAGCAGTACTTC. This translates into CASSAGLADYEQYF.

The V and J genes are TRBV27 and TRBJ2-1, with 7 positions matching TRBD1. Germline loops: CDR1 MNHEY, CDR2 SMNVEV (reference sequence). This CDR3 region has 14 residues. The J segment lost 4 bases and the V segment lost 2 bases, leaving 2 bases of the junction unmatched. For the CDR3, the DNA is TGTGCCAGCAGTTTAAGACAGGGATACAATGAGCAGTTCTTC. As protein: CASSLRQGYNEQFF.

V gene TRBV18 combines with J gene TRBJ2-3; D might be TRBD1 (5 bases). Germline CDR1 KGHSH, CDR2 LQKENI. Trimming shortened V by 4 bases and J by 0 bases, and 14 bases separated the two germline ends. This CDR3 has 16 amino acids. The CDR3 reads CASSRMGQISTDTQYF. In DNA form, the CDR3 reads TGTGCCAGCTCACGTATGGGGCAAATTAGCACAGATACGCAGTATTTT.

The rearrangement links TRBV19 to TRBJ2-2; D is undetermined. Looked up from germline, CDR1 is LNHDA and CDR2 is SQIVND (reference sequence). V shed 4 bases and J shed 2 bases, with 5 bases lying between them. This CDR3 has 13 amino acids. For the CDR3, the DNA is TGTGCCAGTAGTACCGTAAACACCGGGGAGCTGTTTTTT. Protein sequence: CASSTVNTGELFF.

CDR3 in amino acids: CASSIGSRGEKKLFF. DNA for the CDR3: TGTGCCAGTAGTATCGGGAGCAGGGGAGAAAAAAAACTGTTTTTT. The rearrangement joins TRBV19 to TRBJ1-4; tentative D call: TRBD1 (6 bases). V lost 3 bases to trimming and J lost 9 bases, with 17 bases between them. CDR1 is LNHDA, CDR2 SQIVND, per germline (reference sequence). CDR3 size: 15 residues.